This T cell receptor (beta chain) comes out of a study of blood T cells in healthy people across ages. This clonotype was counted only a few times. At least 6 million PBMCs were isolated per sample. A J-beta primer mix and a sample-barcoded 5' primer were used in a second PCR of roughly 6 to 11 cycles. Via MiXCR, TCRdb re-called the 5' RACE reads, giving one row per CDR3 protein. The repertoire holds roughly 700,000 distinct CDR3 sequences, with roughly 50% as singletons. CDR1 LGHNA and CDR2 YSLEER come from the germline V gene. CDR3 length equals 14 residues. V lost 3 bases to trimming and J lost 3 bases, with 11 bases between them.

The receptor's source is a woman aged 60-75 years in good health. The chain links TRBV4-3 to TRBJ1-2; D possibly corresponds to TRBD1 (6 bases). The source material was blood. CDR3 DNA: TGCGCCAGCAGCCAGGACAGATGGGACTATGGCTACACCTTC. This codes for CASSQDRWDYGYTF.